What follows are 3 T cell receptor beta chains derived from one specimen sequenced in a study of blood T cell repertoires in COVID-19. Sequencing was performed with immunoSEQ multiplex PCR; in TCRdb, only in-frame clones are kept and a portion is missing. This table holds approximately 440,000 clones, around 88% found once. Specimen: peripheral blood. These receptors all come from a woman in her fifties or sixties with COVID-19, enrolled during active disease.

The CDR3 coding sequence is TGTGCCAGCAGTTACTCATCCAATGGCTACACCTTC. Translating it yields CASSYSSNGYTF. The rearrangement joins TRBV6-6 to TRBJ1-2, with D unclear. V dropped 0 bases and J dropped 6 bases, with 5 bases sitting between them. The CDR3 length is 12 residues. From germline, CDR1 is MNHNY and CDR2 SVGAGI (reference sequence).

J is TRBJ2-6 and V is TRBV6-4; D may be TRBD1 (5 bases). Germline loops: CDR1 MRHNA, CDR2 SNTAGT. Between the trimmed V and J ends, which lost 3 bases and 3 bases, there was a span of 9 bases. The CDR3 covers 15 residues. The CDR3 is CASSEQASGANVLTF. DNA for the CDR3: TGTGCCAGCAGTGAACAGGCTAGTGGGGCCAACGTCCTGACTTTC.

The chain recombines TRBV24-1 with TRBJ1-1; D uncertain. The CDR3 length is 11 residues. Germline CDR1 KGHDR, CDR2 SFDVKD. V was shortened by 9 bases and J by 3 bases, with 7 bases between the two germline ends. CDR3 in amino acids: CATGEYTEAFF. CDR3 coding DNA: TGTGCCACCGGGGAGTACACTGAAGCTTTCTTT.